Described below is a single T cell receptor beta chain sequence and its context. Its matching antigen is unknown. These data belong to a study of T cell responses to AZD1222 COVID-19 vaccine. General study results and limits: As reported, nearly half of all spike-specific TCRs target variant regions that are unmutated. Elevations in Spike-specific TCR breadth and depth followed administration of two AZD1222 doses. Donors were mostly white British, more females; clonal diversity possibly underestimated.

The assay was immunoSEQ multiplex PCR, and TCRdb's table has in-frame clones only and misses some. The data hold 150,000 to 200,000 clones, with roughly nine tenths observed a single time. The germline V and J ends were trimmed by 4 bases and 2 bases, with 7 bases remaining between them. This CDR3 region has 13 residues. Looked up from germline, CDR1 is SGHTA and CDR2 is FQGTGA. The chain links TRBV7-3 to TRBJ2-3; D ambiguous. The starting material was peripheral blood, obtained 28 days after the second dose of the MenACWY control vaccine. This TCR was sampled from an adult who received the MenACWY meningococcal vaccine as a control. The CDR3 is CASSSGPTDTQYF. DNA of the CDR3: TGTGCCAGCAGCTCAGGTCCCACAGATACGCAGTATTTT.